The clone carrying this T cell receptor beta chain was observed a single time. This sample is drawn from a study of blood T cells in healthy people across ages. The amount of total RNA extracted per sample was at least 5.5 micrograms. After removal of 6 bases from V and 2 bases from J, the junction contained 6 bases not matched to a gene. The CDR3 runs to 15 residues. Germline loops: CDR1 DFQATT, CDR2 SNEGSKA (reference sequence). Through a sample-barcoded 5' primer and a J-beta primer mix, a second PCR was run for 7 to 11 cycles. Every single cDNA molecule received a tag from a template-switch adaptor with 12 random nucleotides. Via MiXCR, TCRdb re-called the 5' RACE reads, giving one row per CDR3 protein. The sample includes about 1.5 million distinct CDR3 sequences, roughly 43% of them seen just once.

The chain employs TRBV20-1 and TRBJ2-1; 11 nucleotides align to TRBD2. Sequencing used blood. The receptor's source is a young woman in good health. CDR3: CSADLAGGAYNEQFF. CDR3 nucleotides: TGCAGTGCGGATCTAGCGGGGGGTGCCTACAATGAGCAGTTCTTC.